This TCR beta chain derives from a study of metastatic and nonmetastatic thyroid tumors. Study-level information: From malignant and benign thyroid patients, repertoires in blood and in tumor or nodule tissue were compared. Study-level points and caveats: Within blood and tumor, benign nodules reportedly had significantly lower TCR beta diversity than malignant thyroid tumors did.

In the original processing: A papillary thyroid cancer distant-metastasis classifier was built from CDR3 differences across clinicopathological groups. With MiXCR, TCRdb called clones anew from the PCR reads. The V and J calls were not made by the authors but by TCRdb's processing. The sample shows 20,000 or so clones, 22% of them seen only once. This clone was observed at least ten times. Its antigen is as yet unknown. Patients had received no treatment of any kind before thyroid surgery. V lost 6 bases, J lost 1 base, and 2 bases lay in between. Germline V gene data show CDR1 as KGHDR and CDR2 as SFDVKD. This CDR3 region has 11 residues.

Sequencing was carried out using tumor tissue. The sequence was obtained from a female donor with papillary thyroid cancer or a benign thyroid nodule (not recorded which). Some clones in this sample may be carry-over from other donors' samples. V usage is TRBV24-1 and J usage is TRBJ1-1, with unresolved D. The CDR3 is CATSSNTEAFF. CDR3 nucleotide sequence: TGTGCCACCAGTTCGAACACTGAAGCTTTCTTT.